Below are 23 T cell receptor beta chains sequenced from a single sample in a study of T cells in Graves' hyperthyroidism and ophthalmopathy. Amplified TCR beta CDR3 regions came from RNA transcripts. An initial round of RT-PCR targeting the TCR CDR3 relied on the HTBI primer set. TCRdb reprocessed the multiplex PCR reads via MiXCR and lists one record per CDR3 protein. The sample records more than 600,000 distinct CDR3 sequences, around 15% being singletons. Source material: blood. The receptors shown here come from a man aged 18 to 30 with Graves' hyperthyroidism.

A few counts support this clonotype. This sequence joins TRBV27 and TRBJ1-2, with D perhaps matching TRBD1 (5 bases). Trimming removed 6 bases at V and 3 bases at J, with 11 bases between. CDR1 is MNHEY and CDR2 is SMNVEV in the germline V gene (reference sequence). The CDR3 has 13 amino acids. CDR3 bases: TGTGCCAGCAGCGCGGGGGGGTACTATGGCTACACCTTC. As protein: CASSAGGYYGYTF.

This clonotype was detected ten times or more. This chain uses TRBV28 with TRBJ2-4; 8 bases fit TRBD1. From germline, CDR1 is MDHEN and CDR2 SYDVKM. J was trimmed by 8 bases and V by 4 bases; bases with no gene match: 13. The CDR3 consists of 16 residues. The CDR3 coding sequence is TGTGCCAGCAGTTCTCCCCAGAGACAGGGGTTAGACATTCAGTACTTC. Protein: CASSSPQRQGLDIQYF. The full variable domain, completed using reference TRBV28 and TRBJ2-4, is DVKVTQSSRYLVKRTGEKVFLECVQDMDHENMFWYRQDPGLGLRLIYFSYDVKMKEKGDIPEGYSVSREKKERFSLILESASTNQTSMYLCASSSPQRQGLDIQYFGAGTRLSVL.

CDR3 sequence (DNA): TGTGCCAGTAGTATGCGCGGGAATGGCTACACCTTC. It translates to CASSMRGNGYTF. The chain has TRBV19 and TRBJ1-2; D gene unclear. The V end was cut by 3 bases, the J end by 6 bases, with 8 bases between. This CDR3 comprises 12 residues. Germline CDR1 is LNHDA and CDR2 is SQIVND (reference sequence).

This clonotype was seen a handful of times. The chain uses TRBV7-9 and TRBJ2-5; a weak D match, TRBD2 (5 bases). Per the germline V gene, CDR1 is SEHNR and CDR2 is FQNEAQ (reference sequence). The germline V and J ends were trimmed by 8 bases and 4 bases, with 14 bases remaining between them. This CDR3 has 13 amino acids. The CDR3 DNA reads as TGTGCCAGCGAAAGACTATCCGGAGAGACCCAGTACTTC. Its protein is CASERLSGETQYF. Filled out from reference TRBV7-9 and TRBJ2-5, the complete variable domain reads DTGVSQNPRHKITKRGQNVTFRCDPISEHNRLYWYRQTLGQGPEFLTYFQNEAQLEKSRLLSDRFSAERPKGSFSTLEIQRTEQGDSAMYLCASERLSGETQYFGPGTRLLVL.

As concerns this clonotype: A much larger clonotype is one base distant, so this may be a read error. V is TRBV6-1 and J is TRBJ2-1; perhaps D is TRBD1 or TRBD2 (5 bases each). Germline V gene sequence: CDR1 MNHNS, CDR2 SASEGT. The CDR3 spans 17 residues. The V and J ends lost 3 bases and 2 bases respectively, with 17 bases between them. CDR3 nucleotide sequence: TGTGCCAGCAGTGAGCGAGGGACGGAGAGCCCCTACAATGAGCAGTTCTTC. It translates to CASSERGTESPYNEQFF.

The chain couples TRBV10-1 to TRBJ1-1; D unresolved. The CDR3 runs to 15 residues. CDR1 is WNHNN, CDR2 SYGVQD, per germline (reference sequence). V lost 6 bases and J lost 0, with 14 bases in between. The CDR3 protein is CASRRKSYMNTEAFF. As DNA, the CDR3 is TGCGCCAGCAGACGGAAAAGCTACATGAACACTGAAGCTTTCTTT.

V gene TRBV4-2 combines with J gene TRBJ1-4, with TRBD1 matching over 10 bases. J was trimmed by 6 bases and V by 4 bases; bases with no gene match: 5. Germline CDR1 is LGHNA and CDR2 is YNFKEQ. This CDR3 is built from 15 residues. Here the CDR3 reads CASSPGQGDDEKLFF. The CDR3 DNA sequence: TGTGCCAGCAGCCCAGGACAGGGGGATGATGAAAAACTGTTTTTT.

This clonotype has a handful of counts. The chain carries TRBV10-3 and TRBJ2-3; weak D call: TRBD2 (6 bases). CDR3 size: 14 residues. The V end was cut by 5 bases, the J end by 2 bases, with 11 bases between. Germline V gene lookup returns CDR1 ENHRY and CDR2 SYGVKD. CDR3 region: CAISSGEDTDTQYF. CDR3 nucleotides: TGTGCCATCAGTTCCGGGGAGGACACAGATACGCAGTATTTT.

On this clonotype itself: Sequence at one end of the junction differs from germline and may be a read error. The rearrangement uses TRBV28 and TRBJ2-5, with D hard to call. Germline loops: CDR1 MDHEN, CDR2 SYDVKM. There are 13 residues in the CDR3. CDR3 protein: CASSTLGARACSF. The DNA for the CDR3 is TGTGCCAGCAGTACCCTCGGTGCAAGGGCGTGTTCCTTC.

This clonotype has at least ten counts. CDR3 sequence reads: CASSLEGEGAYTEAFF. CDR3 DNA: TGCGCCAGCAGCCTGGAGGGCGAAGGCGCGTACACTGAAGCTTTCTTT. This chain links TRBV5-1 with TRBJ1-1; D is uncertain. CDR3 length equals 16 residues. Germline CDR1 is SGHRS and CDR2 is YFSETQ. V was trimmed by 4 bases and J by 3 bases, leaving 19 bases between them.

In DNA form, the CDR3 reads TGTGCCAGCAGGAAAGAGAAGCTAATCTACGAGCAGTACTTC. It specifies CASRKEKLIYEQYF. V usage is TRBV6-1 and J usage is TRBJ2-7; D ambiguous. V lost 6 bases and J lost 3, with 15 bases in between. The germline gives CDR1 MNHNS, CDR2 SASEGT. CDR3 size: 14 residues.

The chain has TRBV12-3 or TRBV12-4 and TRBJ2-1, with D possibly being TRBD2 (7 bases). V was clipped by 3 bases and J by 6 bases, with 18 bases between them. The CDR3 has 16 amino acids. The CDR3 is CASSFRGAPVTNEQFF. The CDR3 DNA reads TGTGCCAGCAGTTTCCGGGGGGCCCCCGTTACCAATGAGCAGTTCTTC.

The chain employs TRBV5-6 and TRBJ2-7; 9 positions agree with TRBD1. CDR3 size: 15 residues. Unmatched junction bases numbered 8, after V lost 2 bases and J lost 5 bases. Germline CDR1 SGHDT, CDR2 YYEEEE. CDR3 bases: TGTGCCAGCAGCTTTGTCGGGACAGGGTCGGACGAGCAGTACTTC. This sequence encodes CASSFVGTGSDEQYF.

The sample holds a few counts of this clonotype. The rearrangement joins TRBV5-1 to TRBJ2-3, with TRBD1 as a possible D gene (6 bases). Deletions cut 3 bases from V and 2 bases from J, with 13 bases between. From germline, CDR1 is SGHRS and CDR2 YFSETQ. This CDR3 contains 15 residues. CDR3 DNA: TGCGCCAGCAGCTGGCAGGGGCAATCCACAGATACGCAGTATTTT. Translated, it gives CASSWQGQSTDTQYF.

The CDR3 here is CARDTVSNYYGYTF. CDR3 coding DNA: TGTGCCAGGGATACAGTTTCTAACTACTATGGCTACACCTTC. The chain employs TRBV6-1 and TRBJ1-2; D gene unclear. The CDR3 is made up of 14 amino acids. CDR1 and CDR2 (germline): MNHNS, SASEGT. Trimming cost V 9 bases and J 3 bases, with 17 bases left between them.

The chain recombines TRBV29-1 with TRBJ2-2; D gene ambiguous. Trimming stripped 1 base from V and 0 bases from J, with 9 bases between. Per germline, CDR1 SQVTM and CDR2 ANQGSEA. This CDR3 is built from 15 residues. The CDR3 loop is CSVEASPSNTGELFF. In DNA, the CDR3 is TGCAGCGTTGAAGCCTCCCCCTCGAACACCGGGGAGCTGTTTTTT.

The V gene is TRBV9, the J gene TRBJ2-5, with D possibly called TRBD1 or TRBD2 (5 bases each). The CDR3 has 16 residues. The germline V and J ends were trimmed by 0 bases and 0 bases, with 12 bases remaining between them. CDR1 and CDR2 from the germline V gene are SGDLS and YYNGEE. The CDR3: CASSVGGTMYQETQYF. The CDR3 DNA reads TGTGCCAGCAGCGTAGGAGGGACCATGTACCAAGAGACCCAGTACTTC.

The J gene is TRBJ2-3, the V gene TRBV25-1; the match to TRBD1 covers 7 bases. CDR1 MGHDK and CDR2 SYGVNS come from the germline V gene. This CDR3 is built from 16 residues. Losses at the gene ends were 9 bases for V and 3 bases for J; bases not matched to a gene: 15. The DNA for the CDR3 is TGTGCCAGGGCGGAGGTAGGGGGCCCCCTGACAGATACGCAGTATTTT. Protein sequence: CARAEVGGPLTDTQYF.

This clonotype came up many times. The rearrangement uses TRBV24-1 and TRBJ2-3; D remains ambiguous. The germline CDR1 and CDR2 sequences are KGHDR and SFDVKD. This CDR3 comprises 14 residues. The ends were cut back, 5 bases at V and 2 bases at J, with 10 bases in the middle. This CDR3 is CATSGGRNTDTQYF. In DNA, the CDR3 is TGTGCCACCAGTGGAGGACGGAACACAGATACGCAGTATTTT.

This clonotype was seen many times. This chain connects TRBV12-3 or TRBV12-4 to TRBJ1-1; D possibly corresponds to TRBD1 (6 bases). The CDR3 length is 14 residues. Trimming cost V 5 bases and J 4 bases, with 14 bases left between them. DNA of the CDR3: TGTGCCAGCAGTCCTACACAGGGATTCACTGAAGCTTTCTTT. It translates to CASSPTQGFTEAFF.

This clonotype has ten or more counts. The gene calls are TRBV30 and TRBJ1-2; no definite D call. V shed 0 bases and J shed 7 bases, with 6 bases lying between them. This CDR3 is 11 amino acids long. Germline lookup yields CDR1 GTSNPN and CDR2 SVGIG (reference sequence). CDR3 DNA sequence: TGTGCCTGGAGTGTTGGAGCTGGCTACACCTTC. Translated: CAWSVGAGYTF.

The gene calls are TRBV7-2 and TRBJ2-5; perhaps TRBD2 as D (5 bases). From germline, CDR1 is SGHTA and CDR2 FQGNSA. Trimming pared 3 bases from V and 2 bases from J, leaving 10 bases between. The CDR3 has 14 residues. In DNA, the CDR3 is TGTGCCAGCAGCTTCCAACGGGGTCAAGAGACCCAGTACTTC. Its protein product is CASSFQRGQETQYF.

This clonotype was observed at least ten times. The CDR3 bases are TGTGCCAGTAGTACCGGGACTAGCGGGAACTACGAGCAGTACTTC. Translated, it gives CASSTGTSGNYEQYF. The chain couples TRBV19 to TRBJ2-7, with 13 bases matching TRBD2. The germline V gene has CDR1 LNHDA and CDR2 SQIVND (reference sequence). Trimming at V came to 4 bases and at J to 3 bases, leaving 3 bases not matched to a gene. CDR3 length equals 15 residues.